This T cell receptor (beta chain) was sequenced during a study of blood T cells in healthy people across ages. There are a few counts of this clonotype. Total RNA was extracted at no less than 5 micrograms per sample. A J-beta primer mix and a sample-barcoded 5' primer were used in a second PCR of about 7 to 12 cycles. TCRdb fed the 5' RACE reads into MiXCR, producing one record per CDR3 protein. The sample records around 900,000 distinct CDR3 sequences, roughly 51% being singletons. Material for sequencing was blood. The receptor was derived from a woman between 55 and 75 years old in good health.

The CDR3 is CASSFPRENGYGYTF. The CDR3 nucleotides read TGTGCCAGCAGTTTCCCCAGGGAGAACGGCTATGGCTACACCTTC. The genes are TRBV12-3 or TRBV12-4 and TRBJ1-2, with D possibly being TRBD1 (5 bases). CDR3 length: 15 amino acids. The V and J ends lost 3 bases and 4 bases respectively, with 15 bases between them.